A selection of T cell receptor beta chains follows, all from one sample in a study of blood T cell repertoires in COVID-19. The method was immunoSEQ multiplex PCR; TCRdb's version includes in-frame clones alone and lacks a portion of them. The sample gives some 200,000 clones, roughly 84% of which show up once; about 3% is in the top ten. Sequencing input: peripheral blood. All receptors come from a woman under 40 who had recovered from COVID-19. CDR3s include the opening cysteine and the closing phenylalanine or tryptophan. A D gene is named only where the DNA matches it firmly. The size of a clone is reported for some rows only, either as once, few or many, or as a class for expanded clones.

DNA: TGTGCCAGCAGTGCCATACTAGCGGGAGTTTCCGGGGAGCTGTTTTTT; CDR3: CASSAILAGVSGELFF; D: TRBD2; V: TRBV2; J: TRBJ2-2; size: -
DNA: TGTGCCAGCAGCGCCTCGGGAGGGTTGAATGAGCAGTTCTTC; CDR3: CASSASGGLNEQFF; D: TRBD2; V: TRBV9; J: TRBJ2-1; size: -
DNA: TGTGCCAGCAGCTTTGTAGCGGGTAACACCGGGGAGCTGTTTTTT; CDR3: CASSFVAGNTGELFF; D: TRBD2; V: TRBV7-3; J: TRBJ2-2; size: -
DNA: TGTGCCAGCAGCCATTCTGGGACTAGCGGGAGGGAGTACTTC; CDR3: CASSHSGTSGREYF; D: TRBD2; V: TRBV3-1/TRBV3-2; J: TRBJ2-5; size: -
DNA: TGCGCCAGCAGCCAGTCCGGGACAGGGTCCGATACGCAGTATTTT; CDR3: CASSQSGTGSDTQYF; D: TRBD1; V: TRBV4-1; J: TRBJ2-3; size: -
DNA: TGTGCCAGCAGCGTAACAGGGGGGGGAGAGACCCAGTACTTC; CDR3: CASSVTGGGETQYF; D: -; V: TRBV11-3; J: TRBJ2-5; size: -
DNA: TGTGCCAGCAGTTTATCCAGGGGGAGCTCCTACGAGCAGTACTTC; CDR3: CASSLSRGSSYEQYF; D: TRBD1; V: TRBV28; J: TRBJ2-7; size: -
DNA: TGTGCCAGCAGTTCCTCACTAGCGGGAGGGCCTAGAGAGCAGTACTTC; CDR3: CASSSSLAGGPREQYF; D: TRBD2; V: TRBV28; J: TRBJ2-7; size: -
DNA: TGCGCCAGCAGCCAAGTTGACATGGTAACCTACAATGAGCAGTTCTTC; CDR3: CASSQVDMVTYNEQFF; D: -; V: TRBV4-1; J: TRBJ2-1; size: once
DNA: TGTGCCAGCATGCCGGGACAACTCACCGGGGAGCTGTTTTTT; CDR3: CASMPGQLTGELFF; D: -; V: TRBV11-2; J: TRBJ2-2; size: -